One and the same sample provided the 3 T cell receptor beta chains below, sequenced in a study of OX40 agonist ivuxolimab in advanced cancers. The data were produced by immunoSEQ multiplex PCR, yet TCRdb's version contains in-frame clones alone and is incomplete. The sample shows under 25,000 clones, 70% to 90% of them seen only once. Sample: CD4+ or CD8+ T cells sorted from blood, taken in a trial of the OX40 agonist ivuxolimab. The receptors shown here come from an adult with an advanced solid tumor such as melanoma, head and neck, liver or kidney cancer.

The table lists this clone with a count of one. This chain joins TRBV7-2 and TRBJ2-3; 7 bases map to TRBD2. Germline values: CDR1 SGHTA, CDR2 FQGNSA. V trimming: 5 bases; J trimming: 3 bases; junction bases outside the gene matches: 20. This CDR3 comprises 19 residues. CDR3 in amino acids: CASSQRPHAGGRKTDTQYF. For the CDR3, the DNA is TGTGCCAGCAGCCAGCGGCCCCACGCGGGCGGGAGAAAGACAGATACGCAGTATTTT.

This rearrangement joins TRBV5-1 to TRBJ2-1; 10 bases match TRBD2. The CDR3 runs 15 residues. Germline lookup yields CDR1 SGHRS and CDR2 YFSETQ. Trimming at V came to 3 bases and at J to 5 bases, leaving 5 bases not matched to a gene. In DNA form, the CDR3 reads TGCGCCAGCAGCTCGAGCGGGGGGGACCACAATGAGCAGTTCTTC. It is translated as CASSSSGGDHNEQFF.

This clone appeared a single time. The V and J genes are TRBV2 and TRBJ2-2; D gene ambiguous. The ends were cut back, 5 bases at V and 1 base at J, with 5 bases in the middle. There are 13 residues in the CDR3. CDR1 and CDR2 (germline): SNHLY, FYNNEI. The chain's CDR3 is CASSSGNTGELFF. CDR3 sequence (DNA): TGTGCCAGCAGTTCAGGGAACACCGGGGAGCTGTTTTTT. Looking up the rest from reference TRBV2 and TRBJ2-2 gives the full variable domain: EPEVTQTPSHQVTQMGQEVILRCVPISNHLYFYWYRQILGQKVEFLVSFYNNEISEKSEIFDDQFSVERPDGSNFTLKIRSTKLEDSAMYFCASSSGNTGELFFGEGSRLTVL.